This TCR beta chain was identified during a study of shared clonotypes between healthy human individuals. With regard to this clone: Its antigen remains unidentified.

General observations from the study: Deeper or shallower sequencing was expected to change how clonotypes are shared among donors. Owing to a small donor count, the genetic and exposure-history diversity represented was limited. Incomplete sequencing of sorted subsets was indicated by rarefaction despite large depth.

TCRdb's copy holds only in-frame clones and misses some; the assay was immunoSEQ multiplex PCR. Here the sample spans more than 500,000 clones, 90% to 95% being singletons. Naive CD8 cells comprised CD45RO-negative, CCR7-positively selected cells, excluding terminally differentiated effector memory CD45RA+ cells. CDR3 size: 15 residues. Germline-derived CDR1 and CDR2 are MDHEN and SYDVKM. V lost 5 bases, J lost 10 bases, and 8 bases stayed unmatched. This TCR was recovered from a woman aged 25 to 39 in good health. The sequencing input was naive CD8+ T cells sorted from blood. This sequence joins TRBV28 and TRBJ1-6; the match to TRBD1 covers 10 bases. Written as DNA, the CDR3 is TGTGCCAGCAGTCCAGGGACAGGGGTTAACTCACCCCTCCACTTT. Translated: CASSPGTGVNSPLHF.